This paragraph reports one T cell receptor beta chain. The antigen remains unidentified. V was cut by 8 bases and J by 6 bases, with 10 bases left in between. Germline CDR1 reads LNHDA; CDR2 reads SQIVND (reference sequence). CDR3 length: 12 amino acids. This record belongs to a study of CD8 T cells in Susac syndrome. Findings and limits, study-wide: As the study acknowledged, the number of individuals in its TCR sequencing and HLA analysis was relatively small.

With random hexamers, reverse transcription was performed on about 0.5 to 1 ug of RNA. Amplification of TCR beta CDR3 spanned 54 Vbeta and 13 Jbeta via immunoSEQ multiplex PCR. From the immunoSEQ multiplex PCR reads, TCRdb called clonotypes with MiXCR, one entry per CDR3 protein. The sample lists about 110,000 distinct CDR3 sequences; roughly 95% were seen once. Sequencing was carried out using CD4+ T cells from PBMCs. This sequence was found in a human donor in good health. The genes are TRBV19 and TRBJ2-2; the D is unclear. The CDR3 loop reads CASQRVAGELFF. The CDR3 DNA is TGTGCCAGTCAACGGGTTGCCGGGGAGCTGTTTTTT.